These 8 T cell receptor beta chains share one sample of origin, sequenced in a study of response to subunit inactivated influenza vaccine. MiXCR, run by TCRdb on the RT-PCR reads, gives a single entry per CDR3 protein. The table records 590,000 or so distinct CDR3 sequences, around 13% of them present only once. Specimen: PBMCs from blood, collected around two weeks before vaccination. The source is a man aged 45-60 years who received an inactivated influenza vaccine.

V and J are TRBV14 and TRBJ1-6; D is undetermined. This CDR3 is 13 amino acids long. Germline CDR1 is SGHDN and CDR2 is FVKESK. V gave up 3 bases and J gave up 4 bases, with 4 bases separating them. The chain's CDR3 is CASSHSYNSPLHF. CDR3 DNA: TGTGCCAGCAGCCATTCTTATAATTCACCCCTCCACTTT. Full variable domain (remainder filled in from reference TRBV14 and TRBJ1-6): EAGVTQFPSHSVIEKGQTVTLRCDPISGHDNLYWYRRVMGKEIKFLLHFVKESKQDESGMPNNRFLAERTGGTYSTLKVQPAELEDSGVYFCASSHSYNSPLHFGNGTRLTVT.

This clonotype showed up just a few times. The rearrangement links TRBV12-3 or TRBV12-4 to TRBJ1-1, with D possibly being TRBD1 (5 bases). The V end lost 7 bases, the J end lost 1 base, and 10 bases lay between the germline ends. This CDR3 is built from 13 residues. CDR3 region: CASTEQANTEAFF. The DNA of the CDR3 is TGTGCCAGCACAGAACAGGCGAACACTGAAGCTTTCTTT.

In this sample, this clonotype turned up a few times. The chain uses TRBV10-2 and TRBJ1-2; D not certain. This CDR3 region has 12 residues. V was shortened by 0 bases and J by 6 bases, with 5 bases between the two germline ends. Germline CDR1 and CDR2: WSHSY and SAAADI. CDR3 amino acids: CASSESWDGYTF. CDR3 DNA: TGCGCCAGCAGTGAGTCGTGGGATGGCTACACCTTC.

This clonotype has a handful of counts. This chain uses TRBV12-3 or TRBV12-4 with TRBJ1-2; a weak D match, TRBD1 (6 bases). The CDR3 contains 13 residues. V dropped 5 bases and J dropped 6 bases, with 13 bases sitting between them. Written as DNA, the CDR3 is TGTGCCAGCAGTGAAGTACAGGGTAATGGCTACACCTTC. Protein sequence: CASSEVQGNGYTF.

This clonotype has only a few counts. The rearrangement uses TRBV2 and TRBJ2-7, with TRBD2 matching over 14 bases. With V trimmed by 4 bases and J by 4 bases, 12 bases remained unmatched. There are 18 residues in the CDR3. Germline CDR1 reads SNHLY; CDR2 reads FYNNEI. The CDR3 coding sequence is TGTGCCAGCAGTGTTTTCGTGGGACTAGCGGGAGATAGTTACGAGCAGTACTTC. Residues: CASSVFVGLAGDSYEQYF.

This clonotype was found many times. The chain recombines TRBV12-3 or TRBV12-4 with TRBJ2-5; D is perhaps TRBD1 (6 bases). The CDR3 covers 17 residues. Trimming stripped 1 base from V and 2 bases from J, with 17 bases between. The DNA of the CDR3 is TGTGCCAGCAGTTTAGGAGACAGGATTGGGATACAAGAGACCCAGTACTTC. This encodes CASSLGDRIGIQETQYF.

The gene calls are TRBV7-2 and TRBJ2-1; D may correspond to TRBD1 or TRBD2 (5 bases each). The CDR3 covers 14 residues. Germline CDR1 and CDR2: SGHTA and FQGNSA. V lost 1 base and J 3 bases, leaving 7 bases between the germline ends. The CDR3 DNA sequence: TGTGCCAGCAGCTTAGGGGGGAACTACAATGAGCAGTTCTTC. Its protein is CASSLGGNYNEQFF.

The chain has TRBV27 and TRBJ1-1; 8 positions agree with TRBD1. The trim removed 3 bases at V and 5 bases at J, leaving 8 bases unmatched. CDR3 length: 15 amino acids. Per the germline V gene, CDR1 is MNHEY and CDR2 is SMNVEV (reference sequence). CDR3 loop: CASSLGRGQITEAFF. CDR3 bases: TGTGCCAGCAGTTTGGGCAGGGGGCAGATAACTGAAGCTTTCTTT.